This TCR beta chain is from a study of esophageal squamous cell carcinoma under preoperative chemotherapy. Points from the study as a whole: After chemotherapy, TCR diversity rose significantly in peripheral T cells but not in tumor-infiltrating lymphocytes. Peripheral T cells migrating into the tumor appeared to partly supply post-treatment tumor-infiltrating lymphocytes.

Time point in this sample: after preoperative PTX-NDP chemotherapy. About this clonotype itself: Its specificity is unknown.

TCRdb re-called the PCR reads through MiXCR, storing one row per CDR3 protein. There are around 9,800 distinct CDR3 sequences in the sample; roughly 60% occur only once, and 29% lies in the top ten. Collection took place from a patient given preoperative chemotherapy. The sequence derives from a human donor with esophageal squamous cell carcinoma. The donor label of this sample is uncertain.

The CDR3 sequence: CAIQGPGDEQFF. Written as DNA, the CDR3 is TGTGCCATCCAAGGCCCTGGGGATGAGCAGTTCTTC. V usage is TRBV10-3 and J usage is TRBJ2-1; D remains unclear. The CDR3 is 12 amino acids. CDR1 is ENHRY, CDR2 SYGVKD, per germline. Trimming took off 8 bases at V and 8 bases at J, with 13 bases between the two ends.